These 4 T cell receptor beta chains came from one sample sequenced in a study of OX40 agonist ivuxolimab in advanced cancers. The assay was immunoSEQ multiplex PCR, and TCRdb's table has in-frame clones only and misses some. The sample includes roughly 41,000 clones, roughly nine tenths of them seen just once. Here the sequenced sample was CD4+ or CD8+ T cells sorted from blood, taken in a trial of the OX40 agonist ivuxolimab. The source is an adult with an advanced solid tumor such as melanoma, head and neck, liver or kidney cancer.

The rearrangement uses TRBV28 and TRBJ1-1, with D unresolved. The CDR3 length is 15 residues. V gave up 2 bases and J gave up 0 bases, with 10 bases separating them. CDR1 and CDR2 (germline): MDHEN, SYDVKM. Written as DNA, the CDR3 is TGTGCCAGCAGTTTAAGATCTGACATGAACACTGAAGCTTTCTTT. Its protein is CASSLRSDMNTEAFF.

The CDR3 DNA is TGTGCCAGCAGTGAAACAGGTCAAGAGACCCAGTACTTC. Translation gives CASSETGQETQYF. The V call is TRBV2, the J call TRBJ2-5, with TRBD1 as a possible D gene (5 bases). The CDR3 length is 13 residues. CDR1 SNHLY and CDR2 FYNNEI come from the germline V gene. V was shortened by 2 bases and J by 2 bases, with 6 bases between the two germline ends.

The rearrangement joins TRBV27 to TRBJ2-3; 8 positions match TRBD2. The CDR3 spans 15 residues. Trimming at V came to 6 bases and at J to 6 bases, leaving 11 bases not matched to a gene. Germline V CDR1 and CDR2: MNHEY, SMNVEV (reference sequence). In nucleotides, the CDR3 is TGTGCCAGCAGCCCTCGGACTAGCTTAGCCGATACGCAGTATTTT. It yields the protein CASSPRTSLADTQYF.

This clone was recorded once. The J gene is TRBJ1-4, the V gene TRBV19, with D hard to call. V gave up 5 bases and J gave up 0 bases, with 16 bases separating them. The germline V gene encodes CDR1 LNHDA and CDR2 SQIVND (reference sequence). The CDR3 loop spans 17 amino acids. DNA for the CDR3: TGTGCCAGTAGTCCTAACCCCGGCACCTCAACTAATGAAAAACTGTTTTTT. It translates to CASSPNPGTSTNEKLFF.